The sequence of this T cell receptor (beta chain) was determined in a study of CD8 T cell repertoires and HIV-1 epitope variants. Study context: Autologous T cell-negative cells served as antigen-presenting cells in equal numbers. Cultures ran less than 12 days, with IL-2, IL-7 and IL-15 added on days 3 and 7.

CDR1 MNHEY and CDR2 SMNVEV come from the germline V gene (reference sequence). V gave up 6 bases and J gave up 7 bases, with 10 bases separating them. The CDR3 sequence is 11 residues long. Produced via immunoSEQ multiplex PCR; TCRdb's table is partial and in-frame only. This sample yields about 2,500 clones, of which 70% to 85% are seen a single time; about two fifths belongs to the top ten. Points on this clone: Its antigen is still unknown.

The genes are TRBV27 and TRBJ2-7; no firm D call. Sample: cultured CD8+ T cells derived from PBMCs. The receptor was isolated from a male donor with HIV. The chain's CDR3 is CASRGNREQYF. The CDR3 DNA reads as TGTGCCAGCAGAGGCAACCGGGAGCAGTACTTC.